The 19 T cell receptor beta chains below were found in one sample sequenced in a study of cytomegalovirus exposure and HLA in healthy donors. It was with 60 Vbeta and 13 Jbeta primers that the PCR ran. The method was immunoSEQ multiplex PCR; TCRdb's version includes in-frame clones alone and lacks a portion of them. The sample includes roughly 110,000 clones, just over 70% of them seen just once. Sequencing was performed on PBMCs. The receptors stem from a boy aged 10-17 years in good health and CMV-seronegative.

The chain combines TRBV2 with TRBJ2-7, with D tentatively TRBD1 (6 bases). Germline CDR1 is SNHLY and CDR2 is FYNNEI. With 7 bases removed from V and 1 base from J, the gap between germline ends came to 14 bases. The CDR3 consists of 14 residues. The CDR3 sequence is CASIRQAKSYEQYF. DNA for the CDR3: TGTGCCAGCATAAGACAGGCCAAATCCTACGAGCAGTACTTC. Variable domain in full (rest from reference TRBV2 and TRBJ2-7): EPEVTQTPSHQVTQMGQEVILRCVPISNHLYFYWYRQILGQKVEFLVSFYNNEISEKSEIFDDQFSVERPDGSNFTLKIRSTKLEDSAMYFCASIRQAKSYEQYFGPGTRLTVT.

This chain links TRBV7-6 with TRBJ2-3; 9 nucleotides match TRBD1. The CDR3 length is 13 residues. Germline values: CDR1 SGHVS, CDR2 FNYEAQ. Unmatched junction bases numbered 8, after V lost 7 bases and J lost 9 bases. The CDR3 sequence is CASIPQGAGTQYF. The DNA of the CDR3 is TGTGCCAGCATCCCACAGGGGGCAGGGACGCAGTATTTT. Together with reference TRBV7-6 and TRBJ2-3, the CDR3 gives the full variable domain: GAGVSQSPRYKVTKRGQDVALRCDPISGHVSLYWYRQALGQGPEFLTYFNYEAQQDKSGLPNDRFSAERPEGSISTLTIQRTEQRDSAMYRCASIPQGAGTQYFGPGTRLTVL.

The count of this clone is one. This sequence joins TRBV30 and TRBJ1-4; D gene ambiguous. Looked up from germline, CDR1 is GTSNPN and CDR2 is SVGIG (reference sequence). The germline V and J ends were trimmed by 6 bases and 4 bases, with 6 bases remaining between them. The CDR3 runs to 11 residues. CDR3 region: CACSHNEKLFF. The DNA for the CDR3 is TGTGCCTGCAGTCATAATGAAAAACTGTTTTTT.

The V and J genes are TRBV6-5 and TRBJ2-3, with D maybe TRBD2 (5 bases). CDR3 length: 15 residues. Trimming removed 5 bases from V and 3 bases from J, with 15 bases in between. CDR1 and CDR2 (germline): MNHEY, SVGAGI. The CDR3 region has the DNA TGTGCCAGCAGTCGGCAAGCGGTAGAGACAGATACGCAGTATTTT. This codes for CASSRQAVETDTQYF.

CDR3 coding DNA: TGTGCCACCAGCACCTTGACAGGACCCTACGAGCAGTACTTC. Translation gives CATSTLTGPYEQYF. The chain has TRBV15 and TRBJ2-7; D might be TRBD1 (6 bases). CDR3 length: 14 amino acids. Germline values: CDR1 LNHNV, CDR2 YYDKDF (reference sequence). Between the trimmed V and J ends, which lost 4 bases and 2 bases, there was a span of 12 bases.

This CDR3 reads CASSSRQLQETQYF. The CDR3 DNA sequence: TGTGCCAGCAGCTCCCGACAGCTCCAAGAGACCCAGTACTTC. This rearrangement joins TRBV13 to TRBJ2-5, with a weak D call TRBD1 (5 bases). The CDR3 extends over 14 amino acids. Germline assignment: CDR1 PRHDT and CDR2 FYEKMQ (reference sequence). The V end was cut by 4 bases, the J end by 1 base, with 10 bases between.

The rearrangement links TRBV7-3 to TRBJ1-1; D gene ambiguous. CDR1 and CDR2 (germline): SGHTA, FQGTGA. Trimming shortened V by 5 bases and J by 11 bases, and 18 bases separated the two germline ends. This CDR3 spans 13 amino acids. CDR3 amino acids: CASSSGGRGSAFF. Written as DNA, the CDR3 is TGTGCCAGCAGCAGCGGAGGACGGGGATCTGCTTTCTTT. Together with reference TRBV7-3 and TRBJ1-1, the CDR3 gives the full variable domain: GAGVSQTPSNKVTEKGKYVELRCDPISGHTALYWYRQSLGQGPEFLIYFQGTGAADDSGLPNDRFFAVRPEGSVSTLKIQRTERGDSAVYLCASSSGGRGSAFFGQGTRLTVV.

CDR3 sequence: CASSLTVRGSSYNSPLHF. In DNA, the CDR3 is TGTGCCAGCAGCTTAACAGTCAGGGGAAGCTCCTATAATTCACCCCTCCACTTT. V is TRBV7-3 and J is TRBJ1-6; D perhaps matches TRBD1 (6 bases). Deletions cut 0 bases from V and 0 bases from J, with 12 bases between. This CDR3 comprises 18 residues. In germline, CDR1 is SGHTA, CDR2 FQGTGA.

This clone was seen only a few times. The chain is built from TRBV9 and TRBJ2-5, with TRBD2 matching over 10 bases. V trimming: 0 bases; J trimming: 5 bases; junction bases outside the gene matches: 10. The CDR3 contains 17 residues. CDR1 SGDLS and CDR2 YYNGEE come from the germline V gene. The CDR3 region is CASSVGASGSLGETQYF. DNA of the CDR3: TGTGCCAGCAGCGTAGGTGCTAGCGGGAGTCTCGGGGAGACCCAGTACTTC. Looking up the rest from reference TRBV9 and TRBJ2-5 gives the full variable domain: DSGVTQTPKHLITATGQRVTLRCSPRSGDLSVYWYQQSLDQGLQFLIQYYNGEERAKGNILERFSAQQFPDLHSELNLSSLELGDSALYFCASSVGASGSLGETQYFGPGTRLLVL.

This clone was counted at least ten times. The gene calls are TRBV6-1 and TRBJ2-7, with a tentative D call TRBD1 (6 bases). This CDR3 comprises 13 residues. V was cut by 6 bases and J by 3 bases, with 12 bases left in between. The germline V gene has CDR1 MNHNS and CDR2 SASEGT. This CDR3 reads CASRGGRLYEQYF. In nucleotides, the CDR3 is TGTGCCAGCAGAGGGGGACGGCTCTACGAGCAGTACTTC.

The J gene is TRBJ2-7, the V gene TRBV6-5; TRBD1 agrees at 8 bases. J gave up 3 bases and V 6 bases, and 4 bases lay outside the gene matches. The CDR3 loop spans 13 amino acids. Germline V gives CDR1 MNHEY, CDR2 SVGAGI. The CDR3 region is CASSRQGFYEQYF. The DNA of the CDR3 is TGTGCCAGCAGCCGACAGGGGTTCTACGAGCAGTACTTC.

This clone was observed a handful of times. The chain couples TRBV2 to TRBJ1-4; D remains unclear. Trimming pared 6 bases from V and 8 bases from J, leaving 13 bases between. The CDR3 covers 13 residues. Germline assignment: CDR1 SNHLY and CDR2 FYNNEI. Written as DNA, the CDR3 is TGTGCCAGCAGGGTCTCCCATCTAGAAAAACTGTTTTTT. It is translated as CASRVSHLEKLFF.

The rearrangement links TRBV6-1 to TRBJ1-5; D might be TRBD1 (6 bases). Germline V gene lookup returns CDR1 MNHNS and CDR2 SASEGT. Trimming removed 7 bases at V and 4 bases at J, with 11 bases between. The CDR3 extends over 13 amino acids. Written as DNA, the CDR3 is TGTGCCAGCAACCTACAGGGAAATCAGCCCCAGCATTTT. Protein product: CASNLQGNQPQHF.

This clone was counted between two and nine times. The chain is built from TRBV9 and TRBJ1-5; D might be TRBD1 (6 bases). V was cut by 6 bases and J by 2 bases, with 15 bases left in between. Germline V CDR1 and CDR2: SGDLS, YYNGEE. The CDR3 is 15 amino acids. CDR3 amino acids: CASNREGFRNQPQHF. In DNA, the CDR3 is TGTGCCAGCAACAGGGAGGGGTTTCGCAATCAGCCCCAGCATTTT.

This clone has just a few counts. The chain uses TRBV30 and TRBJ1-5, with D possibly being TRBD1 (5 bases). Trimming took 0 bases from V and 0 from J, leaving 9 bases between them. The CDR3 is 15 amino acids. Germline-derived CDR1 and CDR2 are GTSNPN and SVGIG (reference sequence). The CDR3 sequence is CAWSVGGNSNQPQHF. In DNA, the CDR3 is TGTGCCTGGAGTGTTGGGGGGAATAGCAATCAGCCCCAGCATTTT.

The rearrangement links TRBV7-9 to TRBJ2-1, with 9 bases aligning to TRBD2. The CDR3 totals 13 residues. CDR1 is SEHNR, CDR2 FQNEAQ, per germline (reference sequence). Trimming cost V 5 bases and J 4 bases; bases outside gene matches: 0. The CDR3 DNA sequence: TGTGCCAGCAGCGGACTAGCGTACAATGAGCAGTTCTTC. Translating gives CASSGLAYNEQFF.

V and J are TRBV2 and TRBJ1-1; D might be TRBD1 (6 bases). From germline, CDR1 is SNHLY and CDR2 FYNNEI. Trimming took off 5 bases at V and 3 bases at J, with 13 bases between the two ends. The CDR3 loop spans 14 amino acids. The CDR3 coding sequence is TGTGCCAGCAGTAATAATTACAGGGACACTGAAGCTTTCTTT. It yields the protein CASSNNYRDTEAFF.

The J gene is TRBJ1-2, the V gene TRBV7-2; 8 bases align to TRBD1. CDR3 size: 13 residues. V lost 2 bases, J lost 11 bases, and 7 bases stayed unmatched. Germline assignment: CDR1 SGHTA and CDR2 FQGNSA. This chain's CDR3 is CASSLLGQAAYTF. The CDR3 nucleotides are TGTGCCAGCAGCTTACTGGGACAGGCGGCGTACACCTTC.

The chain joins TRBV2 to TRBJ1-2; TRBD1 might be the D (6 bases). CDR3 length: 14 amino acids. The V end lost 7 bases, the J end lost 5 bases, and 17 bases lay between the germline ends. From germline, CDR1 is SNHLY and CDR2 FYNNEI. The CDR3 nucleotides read TGTGCCAGCATTGCTAGACAGGTCCTGTATGGCTACACCTTC. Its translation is CASIARQVLYGYTF.